This T cell receptor beta chain was sequenced in a study of T cells expressing NK-cell markers. Following a re-call of the 5' RACE reads, TCRdb has one entry per CDR3 protein and lacks DNA. The listing records approximately 550,000 distinct CDR3 sequences. Germline V gene sequence: CDR1 SGHRS, CDR2 YFSETQ. The CDR3 extends over 19 amino acids. The source of this sequence is a man between 18 and 29 years old in good health. The sequencing input was blood T cells: a sorted CD56 or NKG2C T cell subset, CD4+ or CD8+ T cells, or bulk PBMC T cells (not recorded which). The chain couples TRBV5-1 to TRBJ2-1; absent DNA, TCRdb's TRBD2 call cannot be checked. The chain's CDR3 is CASSRGGLAGGPVGNEQFF.